These 25 T cell receptor beta chains originate from one sample sequenced in a study of spatial heterogeneity in lung cancer. Notes on the study in general: Tracking of tumor mutation counts was seen in expanded intratumoral alpha and beta TCR counts.

TCRdb re-derived calls from the 5' RACE reads in MiXCR, one entry per CDR3 protein. This table has more than 4,000 distinct CDR3 sequences, 6% to 8.5% appearing once. Their cognate antigens are unknown. Stated time point: sample taken at primary tumor resection. This specimen was lung tumor tissue, taken at surgery. These receptors came from a male donor with early-stage non-small cell lung cancer.

This clonotype appeared many times. V and J are TRBV7-3 and TRBJ2-7; 7 positions match TRBD2. Trimming cost V 2 bases and J 2 bases; bases outside gene matches: 0. CDR1 and CDR2 (germline): SGHTA, FQGTGA. The CDR3 has 13 residues. The CDR3 DNA follows: TGTGCCAGCAGCTTACGGGGGGCCTACGAGCAGTACTTC. It yields the protein CASSLRGAYEQYF.

This clonotype was seen many times. The chain couples TRBV5-1 to TRBJ2-5, with TRBD2 identical over 13 bases. Germline V lookup: CDR1 SGHRS, CDR2 YFSETQ. Germline trimming cut 4 bases from V and 1 base from J; bases unmatched to any gene: 1. The CDR3 sequence is 15 residues long. CDR3 coding DNA: TGCGCCAGCAGCCGACTAGCGGGGGGCCAAGAGACCCAGTACTTC. This sequence encodes CASSRLAGGQETQYF.

This clonotype was observed many times. The V and J genes are TRBV15 and TRBJ2-5; 7 bases align to TRBD1. The CDR3 loop spans 14 amino acids. Germline-derived CDR1 and CDR2 are LNHNV and YYDKDF (reference sequence). With V trimmed by 5 bases and J by 4 bases, 7 bases remained unmatched. Here the CDR3 DNA reads TGTGCCACCAGCCCCAGACAGGGCGGAGAGACCCAGTACTTC. Its protein product is CATSPRQGGETQYF.

Many counts were recorded for this clonotype. The genes are TRBV6-5 and TRBJ2-5; the D gene is possibly TRBD1 (6 bases). The CDR3 is made up of 13 amino acids. Germline values: CDR1 MNHEY, CDR2 SVGAGI. V lost 5 bases to trimming and J lost 5 bases, with 12 bases between them. For the CDR3, the DNA is TGTGCCAGCAGTCCAGGGGTTAGGGAGACCCAGTACTTC. Amino acids: CASSPGVRETQYF.

This clonotype has just a few counts. The rearrangement links TRBV28 to TRBJ2-6; D ambiguous. Germline V gene lookup returns CDR1 MDHEN and CDR2 SYDVKM. With 1 base removed from V and 2 bases from J, the gap between germline ends came to 0 bases. The length of the CDR3 is 13 residues. CDR3 sequence reads: CASSLSGANVLTF. The CDR3 DNA sequence: TGTGCCAGCAGTTTATCTGGGGCCAACGTCCTGACTTTC.

The V call is TRBV6-6, the J call TRBJ2-6; 7 nucleotides line up with TRBD1. This CDR3 contains 15 residues. CDR1 and CDR2 (germline): MNHNY, SVGAGI (reference sequence). The V and J ends lost 5 bases and 4 bases, in that order; junction bases with no gene match: 5. For the CDR3, the DNA is TGTGCCAGCAGTGTCACAGGGGTAGGGGCCAACGTCCTGACTTTC. Its translation: CASSVTGVGANVLTF.

This clonotype was seen more than once but under ten times. J is TRBJ2-1 and V is TRBV24-1; 10 positions match TRBD2. Germline V lookup: CDR1 KGHDR, CDR2 SFDVKD. The CDR3 has 16 amino acids. After removal of 3 bases from V and 0 bases from J, the junction contained 1 base not matched to a gene. The CDR3 bases are TGTGCCACCAGTGATCCTAGCGGGAGCTCCTACAATGAGCAGTTCTTC. Translating it yields CATSDPSGSSYNEQFF.

Concerning this clonotype: Possible read error: a much larger clone is one base away. The V and J genes are TRBV20-1 and TRBJ2-3, with TRBD2 matching over 9 bases. Germline lookup yields CDR1 DFQATT and CDR2 SNEGSKA (reference sequence). There are 14 residues in the CDR3. Written as DNA, the CDR3 is TGCAGTGCTAGGACTAGCGGAAGCACAGATACGCTGTATTTT. This gives the protein CSARTSGSTDTLYF.

This clonotype was detected ten times or more. This chain joins TRBV30 and TRBJ2-7; D possibly matches TRBD1 or TRBD2 (6 bases each). CDR1 is GTSNPN, CDR2 SVGIG, per germline (reference sequence). Trimming cost V 0 bases and J 5 bases, with 11 bases left between them. The CDR3 sequence is 13 residues long. CDR3 loop: CAWSVGRGHEQYF. CDR3 nucleotides: TGTGCCTGGAGTGTAGGACGGGGGCACGAGCAGTACTTC.

The sample holds many counts of this clonotype. V usage is TRBV24-1 and J usage is TRBJ2-3; D could derive from TRBD1 or TRBD2 (5 bases each). Germline CDR1 and CDR2: KGHDR and SFDVKD. Trimming shortened V by 1 base and J by 7 bases, and 11 bases separated the two germline ends. This CDR3 has 14 residues. CDR3 amino acids: CATSDFTEGHTQYF. The CDR3 nucleotides read TGTGCCACCAGTGATTTCACTGAGGGACATACGCAGTATTTT.

The gene calls are TRBV5-1 and TRBJ2-1; no clear D. The CDR3 totals 15 residues. Trimming removed 2 bases at V and 0 bases at J, with 9 bases between. Germline CDR1 reads SGHRS; CDR2 reads YFSETQ. The CDR3: CASSFHESSYNEQFF. For the CDR3, the DNA is TGCGCCAGCAGCTTCCATGAGAGCTCCTACAATGAGCAGTTCTTC.

This clonotype was counted at least ten times. The rearrangement joins TRBV6-2 or TRBV6-3 to TRBJ1-2, with TRBD1 matching 9 bases. The length of the CDR3 is 14 residues. CDR1 and CDR2 (germline): MNHEY, SVGEGT. Trimming cost V 6 bases and J 4 bases; bases outside gene matches: 6. The CDR3 nucleotides read TGTGCCAGCAGAACAGGGGGCGACACCTATGGCTACACCTTC. Translating it yields CASRTGGDTYGYTF.

This clonotype was recorded many times. The rearrangement joins TRBV13 to TRBJ2-7; the match to TRBD1 covers 7 bases. CDR1 is PRHDT and CDR2 is FYEKMQ in the germline V gene (reference sequence). This CDR3 contains 13 residues. V trimming: 8 bases; J trimming: 0 bases; junction bases outside the gene matches: 4. CDR3 protein: CASSGTVSYEQYF. The CDR3 DNA sequence: TGTGCCAGCTCCGGGACAGTCTCCTACGAGCAGTACTTC.

This clonotype was detected only a few times. The rearrangement links TRBV5-1 to TRBJ2-7; perhaps D is TRBD1 or TRBD2 (5 bases each). The CDR3 consists of 13 residues. Looked up from germline, CDR1 is SGHRS and CDR2 is YFSETQ. The ends were cut back, 6 bases at V and 6 bases at J, with 16 bases in the middle. CDR3 sequence reads: CASTWGPPSEQYF. The CDR3 DNA reads TGCGCCAGCACATGGGGACCGCCTAGCGAGCAGTACTTC.

This clonotype was observed at least ten times. The chain links TRBV7-6 to TRBJ2-1, with 11 bases identical to TRBD2. Germline V lookup: CDR1 SGHVS, CDR2 FNYEAQ. V shed 3 bases, J shed 5 bases, and the junction held 9 bases outside the gene matches. The CDR3 is 17 residues long. CDR3 sequence (DNA): TGTGCCAGCAGCTTCAGGCCCACTAGCGGGAGTCACAATGAGCAGTTCTTC. As protein: CASSFRPTSGSHNEQFF.

The chain recombines TRBV16 with TRBJ2-1; TRBD2 agrees at 8 bases. The V gene's germline CDR1 is KGHSY and CDR2 FQNENV. Losses at the gene ends were 6 bases for V and 3 bases for J; bases not matched to a gene: 10. The CDR3 extends over 16 amino acids. CDR3: CASSLTGTRGYNEQFF. Here the CDR3 DNA reads TGTGCCAGCAGTTTAACCGGGACTAGGGGCTACAATGAGCAGTTCTTC.

The chain combines TRBV27 with TRBJ2-7, with a tentative D call TRBD2 (6 bases). The V gene lost 5 bases and the J gene lost 7 bases, with 15 bases spanning the gap. The CDR3 length is 13 residues. Germline V gives CDR1 MNHEY, CDR2 SMNVEV (reference sequence). The CDR3 bases are TGTGCCAGCAGTCCGACATCTGCGGGAGAGCAGTACTTC. It translates to CASSPTSAGEQYF.

This clonotype was observed a few times. The chain recombines TRBV5-1 with TRBJ1-5, with 7 bases lining up with TRBD1. The CDR3 loop spans 20 amino acids. V shed 0 bases, J shed 1 base, and the junction held 16 bases outside the gene matches. Germline assignment: CDR1 SGHRS and CDR2 YFSETQ. CDR3 in amino acids: CASSLAERPRQGPSNQPQHF. The CDR3 bases are TGCGCCAGCAGCTTGGCCGAGCGACCTCGACAGGGACCAAGCAATCAGCCCCAGCATTTT.

This clonotype was recorded many times. The rearrangement links TRBV28 to TRBJ2-7; perhaps TRBD1 as D (6 bases). This CDR3 contains 13 residues. V was clipped by 3 bases and J by 3 bases, with 9 bases between them. Germline-derived CDR1 and CDR2 are MDHEN and SYDVKM. This chain's CDR3 is CASSFGQLYEQYF. The CDR3 coding sequence is TGTGCCAGCAGTTTTGGACAGCTCTACGAGCAGTACTTC.

This clonotype appeared a few times. The chain recombines TRBV10-3 with TRBJ1-3, with 7 nucleotides matching TRBD1. V dropped 8 bases and J dropped 0; count of bases not matched to a gene: 10. This CDR3 is built from 16 residues. Per the germline V gene, CDR1 is ENHRY and CDR2 is SYGVKD. In DNA form, the CDR3 reads TGTGCCATCTCAGCGGCGGACAGGAACTCTGGAAACACCATATATTTT. Translated, it gives CAISAADRNSGNTIYF.

This clonotype was recorded at least ten times. This chain joins TRBV20-1 and TRBJ1-1; 10 nucleotides agree with TRBD1. After removal of 0 bases from V and 0 bases from J, the junction contained 4 bases not matched to a gene. The CDR3 covers 16 residues. Germline V lookup: CDR1 DFQATT, CDR2 SNEGSKA (reference sequence). The CDR3 region is CSARDWDRGLNTEAFF. Written as DNA, the CDR3 is TGCAGTGCTAGAGATTGGGACAGGGGCCTGAACACTGAAGCTTTCTTT.

This clonotype was detected only once. The chain carries TRBV12-3 or TRBV12-4 and TRBJ2-2, with D hard to call. The CDR3 has 15 residues. Trimming shortened V by 6 bases and J by 3 bases, and 14 bases separated the two germline ends. The CDR3, as DNA: TGTGCCAGCAGCGCTTCCTTGTCTTACACCGGGGAGCTGTTTTTT. Translation: CASSASLSYTGELFF.

The V call is TRBV27, the J call TRBJ2-1, with D unclear. Per germline, CDR1 MNHEY and CDR2 SMNVEV (reference sequence). With 4 bases removed from V and 12 bases from J, the gap between germline ends came to 16 bases. There are 13 residues in the CDR3. The CDR3 DNA follows: TGTGCCAGCAGTTCCTTAAGTAGGTTTGGGCAGTTCTTC. Its protein product is CASSSLSRFGQFF.

J is TRBJ2-7 and V is TRBV20-1, with TRBD1 as a possible D gene (6 bases). This CDR3 is built from 12 residues. CDR1 is DFQATT, CDR2 SNEGSKA, per germline (reference sequence). Trimming shortened V by 1 base and J by 7 bases, and 11 bases separated the two germline ends. This CDR3 reads CSARGTGLEQYF. The CDR3 nucleotides are TGCAGTGCTAGAGGAACAGGGTTGGAGCAGTACTTC.

This clonotype was counted between two and nine times. The V gene is TRBV4-2, the J gene TRBJ2-5; 9 nucleotides align to TRBD2. With 1 base clipped from V and 4 bases from J, the junction kept 4 bases outside the gene matches. Germline CDR1 reads LGHNA; CDR2 reads YNFKEQ. This CDR3 is 15 amino acids long. Here the CDR3 reads CASSQVGGGVETQYF. DNA of the CDR3: TGTGCCAGCAGCCAAGTCGGCGGGGGGGTAGAGACCCAGTACTTC.